These 9 T cell receptor beta chains share one sample of origin, sequenced in a study of blood T cell repertoires in COVID-19. TCRdb keeps only in-frame clones here, not all; method: immunoSEQ multiplex PCR. The repertoire has some 430,000 clones, 90% of them found once; the top ten carry 0.6%. Sequenced material: PBMCs or T cells enriched from blood (not recorded which). These receptor sequences come from a man aged 18 to 30 who had recovered from COVID-19.

The V call is TRBV5-4, the J call TRBJ2-5, with 8 bases aligning to TRBD2. With 4 bases clipped from V and 5 bases from J, the junction kept 10 bases outside the gene matches. CDR3 length: 15 amino acids. In germline, CDR1 is SGHNT, CDR2 YYREEE (reference sequence). The CDR3 nucleotides are TGTGCCAGCAGCGGCACAGCGGGAGTCGACGAGACCCAGTACTTC. Translated: CASSGTAGVDETQYF.

The V call is TRBV27, the J call TRBJ2-7, with 11 bases identical to TRBD1. The CDR3 spans 13 residues. The germline CDR1 and CDR2 sequences are MNHEY and SMNVEV (reference sequence). Trimming took 4 bases from V and 6 from J; bases not matched to a gene: 2. The CDR3 DNA sequence: TGTGCCAGCAGTTGGACAGGGGGCGCCGAGCAGTACTTC. It is translated as CASSWTGGAEQYF.

The chain is built from TRBV7-2 and TRBJ1-2, with D unclear. Germline values: CDR1 SGHTA, CDR2 FQGNSA. This CDR3 is built from 13 residues. Trimming pared 1 base from V and 7 bases from J, leaving 10 bases between. The CDR3 region has the DNA TGTGCCAGCAGCTTAGGCGGTGGTGGTGGCTACACCTTC. Encoded protein: CASSLGGGGGYTF.

The V call is TRBV27, the J call TRBJ1-3; unclear D gene. CDR3 length equals 15 residues. Trimming removed 6 bases at V and 0 bases at J, with 12 bases between. Germline CDR1 MNHEY, CDR2 SMNVEV (reference sequence). CDR3 amino acids: CASSAGGTSGNTIYF. DNA for the CDR3: TGTGCCAGCAGCGCCGGCGGTACCTCTGGAAACACCATATATTTT.

This clone has a single count. CDR3 sequence: CATSDADRFYGYTF. For the CDR3, the DNA is TGTGCCACCAGTGATGCGGACAGATTCTATGGCTACACCTTC. The chain carries TRBV24-1 and TRBJ1-2, with D perhaps TRBD1 (6 bases). CDR3 length equals 14 residues. CDR1 and CDR2 (germline): KGHDR, SFDVKD. Deletions cut 3 bases from V and 4 bases from J, with 11 bases between.

The rearrangement links TRBV9 to TRBJ2-1; 11 positions agree with TRBD1. This CDR3 is built from 15 residues. Per the germline V gene, CDR1 is SGDLS and CDR2 is YYNGEE. V trimming: 6 bases; J trimming: 4 bases; junction bases outside the gene matches: 6. This CDR3 is CASTGGTGGYNEQFF. The CDR3 DNA sequence: TGTGCCAGCACCGGCGGGACAGGGGGATACAATGAGCAGTTCTTC.

V usage is TRBV5-1 and J usage is TRBJ2-5, with 8 bases matching TRBD2. This CDR3 region has 18 residues. After removal of 3 bases from V and 3 bases from J, the junction contained 16 bases not matched to a gene. Per germline, CDR1 SGHRS and CDR2 YFSETQ. The CDR3 reads CASSSRPDSGAKKETQYF. The CDR3 coding sequence is TGCGCCAGCAGCTCGAGGCCGGATAGCGGGGCGAAAAAAGAGACCCAGTACTTC.

This rearrangement joins TRBV15 to TRBJ2-7; D is perhaps TRBD2 (6 bases). Germline CDR1 and CDR2: LNHNV and YYDKDF (reference sequence). The CDR3 spans 14 residues. V lost 4 bases to trimming and J lost 5 bases, with 15 bases between them. The CDR3 nucleotides read TGTGCCACCAGCAAGGAGGGAACTTCGGACGAGCAGTACTTC. As protein: CATSKEGTSDEQYF.

V usage is TRBV7-8 and J usage is TRBJ2-7; TRBD1 matches at 9 bases. This CDR3 spans 16 amino acids. Germline V lookup: CDR1 SGHVS, CDR2 FQNEAQ. Trimming at V came to 3 bases and at J to 2 bases, leaving 8 bases not matched to a gene. CDR3 loop: CASSFQPGQGTYEQYF. The CDR3 DNA sequence: TGTGCCAGCAGCTTTCAACCGGGACAGGGTACCTACGAGCAGTACTTC.